Presented here are 20 T cell receptor beta chains from one specimen sequenced in a study of T cell changes during pregnancy in multiple sclerosis. The repertoire was sequenced with immunoSEQ multiplex PCR; TCRdb's copy has only in-frame clones and lacks some. The sample has under 75,000 clones, 93% seen once. This specimen was CD8+ T cells from peripheral blood mononuclear cells, taken in the second trimester of pregnancy. These receptors were obtained from a female donor with multiple sclerosis, enrolled in a pregnancy study.

The chain couples TRBV27 to TRBJ2-1; D is perhaps TRBD1 (5 bases). From germline, CDR1 is MNHEY and CDR2 SMNVEV (reference sequence). Trimming took 4 bases from V and 2 from J, leaving 9 bases between them. This CDR3 is built from 14 residues. The DNA of the CDR3 is TGTGCCAGCAGTTACCAGGGCACCTACAATGAGCAGTTCTTC. As protein: CASSYQGTYNEQFF.

This CDR3 reads CSVLTGSSYNEQFF. DNA for the CDR3: TGCAGCGTTTTGACAGGGAGTAGCTACAATGAGCAGTTCTTC. V and J are TRBV29-1 and TRBJ2-1, with 7 bases aligning to TRBD1. The CDR3 is made up of 14 amino acids. Losses at the gene ends were 5 bases for V and 3 bases for J; bases not matched to a gene: 7. The V gene's germline CDR1 is SQVTM and CDR2 ANQGSEA.

This sequence joins TRBV10-1 and TRBJ2-7; the D is unclear. V lost 9 bases to trimming and J lost 0 bases, with 9 bases between them. The CDR3 has 12 amino acids. CDR1 is WNHNN and CDR2 is SYGVQD in the germline V gene (reference sequence). The CDR3 here is CARETTSYEQYF. For the CDR3, the DNA is TGCGCCAGGGAGACGACCTCCTACGAGCAGTACTTC.

The chain employs TRBV25-1 and TRBJ1-1; D not resolved. Trimming left V 3 bases short and J 0 bases short, with 8 bases between. The V gene's germline CDR1 is MGHDK and CDR2 SYGVNS. The CDR3 loop spans 14 amino acids. CDR3: CASSDRGMNTEAFF. The CDR3 nucleotides read TGTGCCAGCAGTGACCGAGGGATGAACACTGAAGCTTTCTTT.

This chain connects TRBV9 to TRBJ2-1; D is unresolved. The CDR3 totals 12 residues. Germline CDR1 and CDR2: SGDLS and YYNGEE. The germline V and J ends were trimmed by 3 bases and 5 bases, with 6 bases remaining between them. This CDR3 is CASSELNNEQFF. As DNA, the CDR3 is TGTGCCAGCAGCGAACTTAACAATGAGCAGTTCTTC. Using reference TRBV9 and TRBJ2-1 for the parts outside the CDR3, the full variable domain is DSGVTQTPKHLITATGQRVTLRCSPRSGDLSVYWYQQSLDQGLQFLIQYYNGEERAKGNILERFSAQQFPDLHSELNLSSLELGDSALYFCASSELNNEQFFGPGTRLTVL.

This clone was counted only a few times. This CDR3 is CASRPRGTGARNLEAFF. The CDR3 DNA reads TGTGCCAGCAGGCCTCGGGGGACAGGGGCTCGCAACCTTGAAGCTTTCTTT. The gene calls are TRBV28 and TRBJ1-1; 10 bases agree with TRBD1. Unmatched junction bases numbered 17, after V lost 6 bases and J lost 7 bases. CDR1 is MDHEN and CDR2 is SYDVKM in the germline V gene. The CDR3 has 17 amino acids. Full variable domain (outside the CDR3, taken from reference TRBV28 and TRBJ1-1): DVKVTQSSRYLVKRTGEKVFLECVQDMDHENMFWYRQDPGLGLRLIYFSYDVKMKEKGDIPEGYSVSREKKERFSLILESASTNQTSMYLCASRPRGTGARNLEAFFGQGTRLTVV.

The chain couples TRBV5-1 to TRBJ2-3, with 10 nucleotides matching TRBD2. The germline V gene has CDR1 SGHRS and CDR2 YFSETQ. The CDR3 contains 17 residues. V dropped 0 bases and J dropped 5; count of bases not matched to a gene: 9. For the CDR3, the DNA is TGCGCCAGCAGCTTGGATCCTAGCGGGAGAGCGGAAGATACGCAGTATTTT. This encodes CASSLDPSGRAEDTQYF. The full variable domain, with the rest looked up from reference TRBV5-1 and TRBJ2-3, is KAGVTQTPRYLIKTRGQQVTLSCSPISGHRSVSWYQQTPGQGLQFLFEYFSETQRNKGNFPGRFSGRQFSNSRSEMNVSTLELGDSALYLCASSLDPSGRAEDTQYFGPGTRLTVL.

The chain has TRBV19 and TRBJ2-1, with unresolved D. The CDR3 extends over 12 amino acids. V was clipped by 3 bases and J by 5 bases, with 5 bases between them. Germline CDR1 reads LNHDA; CDR2 reads SQIVND (reference sequence). Here the CDR3 reads CASSINNNEQFF. The CDR3, as DNA: TGTGCCAGTAGTATCAACAACAATGAGCAGTTCTTC.

The CDR3 reads CASSEAFGDQPQHF. The CDR3, as DNA: TGTGCCAGCAGTGAAGCATTCGGTGATCAGCCCCAGCATTTT. This chain links TRBV2 with TRBJ1-5; no clear D. With 0 bases removed from V and 5 bases from J, the gap between germline ends came to 8 bases. The CDR3 is made up of 14 amino acids. Germline CDR1 and CDR2: SNHLY and FYNNEI.

The chain has TRBV6-5 and TRBJ1-1, with D unresolved. Trimming cost V 5 bases and J 1 base, with 11 bases left between them. Germline V gene lookup returns CDR1 MNHEY and CDR2 SVGAGI. CDR3 length equals 14 residues. The CDR3 sequence: CASSTRSGNTEAFF. The CDR3 nucleotides read TGTGCCAGCAGTACCCGGAGCGGGAACACTGAAGCTTTCTTT.

This clone was detected only once. The chain has TRBV27 and TRBJ2-1, with TRBD1 as a possible D gene (6 bases). Trimming pared 2 bases from V and 6 bases from J, leaving 11 bases between. The CDR3 has 14 amino acids. From germline, CDR1 is MNHEY and CDR2 SMNVEV (reference sequence). CDR3 bases: TGTGCCAGCAGTTTAATGGGGGCGGTCAATGAGCAGTTCTTC. It codes for CASSLMGAVNEQFF.

This clone has only one observation. The CDR3 sequence: CASSLSGEGQYEQYF. The CDR3 DNA follows: TGTGCCAGCAGTTTATCGGGGGAGGGCCAATACGAGCAGTACTTC. J is TRBJ2-7 and V is TRBV28, with 7 nucleotides matching TRBD2. V was pared by 1 base and J by 4 bases, with 7 bases of the junction left unmatched. CDR3 length equals 15 residues. Germline CDR1 is MDHEN and CDR2 is SYDVKM.

The CDR3 nucleotides read TGTGCCTGGGACTTAGGAGGACACGAGCAGTACTTC. Translated, it gives CAWDLGGHEQYF. This chain connects TRBV30 to TRBJ2-7; TRBD2 is a possible D gene (5 bases). Germline V gene lookup returns CDR1 GTSNPN and CDR2 SVGIG (reference sequence). The V and J ends lost 5 bases and 5 bases respectively, with 13 bases between them. This CDR3 spans 12 amino acids.

This clone was counted a single time. The chain uses TRBV11-2 and TRBJ2-1; 10 positions match TRBD2. The V and J ends lost 5 bases and 4 bases, in that order; junction bases with no gene match: 5. The length of the CDR3 is 15 residues. Germline-derived CDR1 and CDR2 are SGHAT and FQNNGV. The CDR3 loop reads CASSLLAGTYNEQFF. CDR3 nucleotide sequence: TGTGCCAGCAGCCTACTAGCGGGGACTTACAATGAGCAGTTCTTC.

V and J are TRBV2 and TRBJ2-7, with TRBD1 matching 7 bases. The V and J ends lost 7 bases and 2 bases, in that order; junction bases with no gene match: 11. Germline lookup yields CDR1 SNHLY and CDR2 FYNNEI. This CDR3 has 15 residues. CDR3: CASKMATGSTYEQYF. CDR3 DNA: TGTGCCAGCAAGATGGCGACAGGGTCCACCTACGAGCAGTACTTC.

The V gene is TRBV5-5, the J gene TRBJ1-2; 7 bases are shared with TRBD1. J gave up 5 bases and V 2 bases, and 6 bases lay outside the gene matches. Germline CDR1 SGHKS, CDR2 YYEKEE (reference sequence). This CDR3 region has 14 residues. The CDR3 region is CASSLAQGEYGYTF. In nucleotides, the CDR3 is TGTGCCAGCAGCTTAGCCCAGGGGGAATATGGCTACACCTTC.

A few counts support this clone. This chain links TRBV4-3 with TRBJ2-3; TRBD2 agrees at 12 bases. Trimming cost V 0 bases and J 4 bases; bases outside gene matches: 2. Germline lookup yields CDR1 LGHNA and CDR2 YSLEER. CDR3 size: 16 residues. The CDR3 loop reads CASSQDLAGGPDTQYF. CDR3 in DNA: TGCGCCAGCAGCCAAGATCTAGCGGGAGGGCCAGATACGCAGTATTTT.

The chain joins TRBV27 to TRBJ2-1; the match to TRBD2 covers 7 bases. J was trimmed by 7 bases and V by 5 bases; bases with no gene match: 8. The CDR3 consists of 14 residues. Per the germline V gene, CDR1 is MNHEY and CDR2 is SMNVEV (reference sequence). CDR3 sequence reads: CASSLGLNINEQFF. For the CDR3, the DNA is TGTGCCAGCAGTCTGGGACTAAATATAAATGAGCAGTTCTTC.

This chain joins TRBV5-1 and TRBJ2-7; TRBD2 might be the D (6 bases). The length of the CDR3 is 15 residues. V shed 5 bases and J shed 0 bases, with 15 bases lying between them. Per the germline V gene, CDR1 is SGHRS and CDR2 is YFSETQ. CDR3 DNA sequence: TGCGCCAGCAGTCCCCCGGGGGACCGCTCCTACGAGCAGTACTTC. It specifies CASSPPGDRSYEQYF.

This chain uses TRBV9 with TRBJ2-2, with 8 nucleotides matching TRBD2. The trim removed 0 bases at V and 6 bases at J, leaving 10 bases unmatched. CDR1 is SGDLS, CDR2 YYNGEE, per germline. The CDR3 has 17 residues. In nucleotides, the CDR3 is TGTGCCAGCAGCGTAGCCAGGACTAGCCCTAACGCCGGGGAGCTGTTTTTT. This encodes CASSVARTSPNAGELFF.